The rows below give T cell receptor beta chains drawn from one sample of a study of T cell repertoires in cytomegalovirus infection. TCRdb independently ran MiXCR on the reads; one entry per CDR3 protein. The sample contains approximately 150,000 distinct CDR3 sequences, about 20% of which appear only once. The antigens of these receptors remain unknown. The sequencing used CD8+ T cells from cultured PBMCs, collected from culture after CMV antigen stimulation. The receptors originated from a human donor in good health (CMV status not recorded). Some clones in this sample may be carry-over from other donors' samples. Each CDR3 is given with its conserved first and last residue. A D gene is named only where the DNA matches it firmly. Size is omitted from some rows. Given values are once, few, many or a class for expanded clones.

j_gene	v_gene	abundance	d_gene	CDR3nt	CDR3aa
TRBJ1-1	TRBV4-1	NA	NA	TGTGCCAGCAGCCAAGGCAGGAACACTGAAGCTTTCTTT	CASSQGRNTEAFF
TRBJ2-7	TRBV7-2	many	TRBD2	TGTGCCAGCAGCTCCCTAGCGGGGGCCTCCTACGAGCAGTACTTC	CASSSLAGASYEQYF
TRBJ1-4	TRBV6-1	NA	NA	TGTGCCAGCAGTGAATCAAGAGGACGGACTAATGAAAAACTGTTTTTT	CASSESRGRTNEKLFF
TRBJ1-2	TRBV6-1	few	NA	TGTGCCAGCACAAGACCCAGGGAGGGTAACTATGGCTACACCTTC	CASTRPREGNYGYTF
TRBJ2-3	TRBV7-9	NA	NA	TGTGCCAGCAGCTTAGGGGCTGTCAACACAGATACGCAGTATTTT	CASSLGAVNTDTQYF
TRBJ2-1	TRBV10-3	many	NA	TGTGCCATCAGTGACGGACAGAGCTCCTACAATGAGCAGTTCTTC	CAISDGQSSYNEQFF
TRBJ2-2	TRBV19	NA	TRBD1	TGTGCCAGTAGTTCTCTGGAAGAGACAGGGGGCCGGGGCACCGGGGAGCTGTTTTTT	CASSSLEETGGRGTGELFF
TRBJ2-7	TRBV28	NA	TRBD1	TGTGCCAGCAGTTTATGGACGAAGGGACAGGGGGAGTACGAGCAGTACTTC	CASSLWTKGQGEYEQYF
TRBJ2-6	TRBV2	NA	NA	TGTGCCAGCAGTGATCCCGAGGGAGTAGGGACTTTTTCTGGGGCCAACGTCCTGACTTTC	CASSDPEGVGTFSGANVLTF
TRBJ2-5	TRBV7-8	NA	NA	TGTGCCAGCAGCTTCGGTTTCGGCCCGTCGGAGACCCAGTACTTC	CASSFGFGPSETQYF
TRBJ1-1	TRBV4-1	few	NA	TGCGCCAGCAGCCAAGATTGGCCCAGTGGGAACACTGAAGCTTTCTTT	CASSQDWPSGNTEAFF
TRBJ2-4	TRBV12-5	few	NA	TGTGCTAGTGGTTTTAATAATGCAGGAGTAGCCAAAAACATTCAGTACTTC	CASGFNNAGVAKNIQYF
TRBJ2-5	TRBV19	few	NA	TGTGCCAGTAGTGACCAATTAGGGGACGAGACCCAGTACTTC	CASSDQLGDETQYF
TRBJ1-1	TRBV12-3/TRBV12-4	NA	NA	TGTGCCAGCAGTTCCAAGGGGGGGCGCCTCACTGAAGCTTTCTTT	CASSSKGGRLTEAFF
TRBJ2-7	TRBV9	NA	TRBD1	TGTGCCAGCAGCGCCGGGACAGGGTTGGACTACGAGCAGTACTTC	CASSAGTGLDYEQYF
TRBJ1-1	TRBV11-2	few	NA	TGTGCCAGCACTCCATCGCAGGAACGGGGGAACACTGAAGCTTTCTTT	CASTPSQERGNTEAFF
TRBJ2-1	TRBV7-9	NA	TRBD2	TGTGCCAGGGAAGAGTGGCGGGGGGCTCTGAATGAGCAGTTCTTC	CAREEWRGALNEQFF
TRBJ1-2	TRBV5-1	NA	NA	TGCGCCAGCAGCTTGTTGCCAGGGACCTATGGCTACACCTTC	CASSLLPGTYGYTF
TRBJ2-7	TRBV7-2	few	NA	TGTGCCAGCAGCTTTGGGAAGGCGGGTGTAGACCCCTACGAGCAGTACTTC	CASSFGKAGVDPYEQYF
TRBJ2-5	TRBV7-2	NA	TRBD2	TGTGCCAGCAGCTCCCTAGCGGGGGGGACTAGGGAGACCCAGTACTTC	CASSSLAGGTRETQYF
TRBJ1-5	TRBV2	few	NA	TGTGCCAGCAGGGGGACACAGGGAAGCAATCAGCCCCAGCATTTT	CASRGTQGSNQPQHF
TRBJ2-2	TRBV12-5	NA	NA	TGTGCTAGTGGTTTTCTAGGGATGGGCACCGGGGAGCTGTTTTTT	CASGFLGMGTGELFF
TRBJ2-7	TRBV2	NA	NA	TGTGCCAGCAGTGAAGCCCGATACAACTACGAGCAGTACTTC	CASSEARYNYEQYF
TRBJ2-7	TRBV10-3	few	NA	TGTGCCATCAGTGAGGGGAAGGGATACGAGCAGTACTTC	CAISEGKGYEQYF
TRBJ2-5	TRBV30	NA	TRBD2	TGTGCCTGGAGTAATGGTAGCGGGGGGTTCTTCCAAGAGACCCAGTACTTC	CAWSNGSGGFFQETQYF
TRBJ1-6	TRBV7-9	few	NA	TGTGCCAGCAGCCCCCGGGACACCCTCAGCTCCTATAATTCACCCCTCCACTTT	CASSPRDTLSSYNSPLHF
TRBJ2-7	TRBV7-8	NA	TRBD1	TGTGCCAGCAGCTCCCCTGAAGGGACAGGGGGTGGATACGAGCAGTACTTC	CASSSPEGTGGGYEQYF
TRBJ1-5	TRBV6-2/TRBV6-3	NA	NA	TGTGCCAGCAGTTACGCCCCGGGCGGGAATCAGCCCCAGCATTTT	CASSYAPGGNQPQHF
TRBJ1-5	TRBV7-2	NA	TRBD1	TGTGCCAGCAGCTTAGGACAGGGGTTTAGCAATCAGCCCCAGCATTTT	CASSLGQGFSNQPQHF
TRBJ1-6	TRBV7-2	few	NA	TGTGCCAGCAGCTTAGCGGGTGTAGGGCCCAATTCACCCCTCCACTTT	CASSLAGVGPNSPLHF
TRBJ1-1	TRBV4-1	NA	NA	TGCGCCAGCAGCCAAGTTCAGGGGCAGGGCAACACTGAAGCTTTCTTT	CASSQVQGQGNTEAFF
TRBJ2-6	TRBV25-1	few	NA	TGTGCCAGCAGTGAACAGGGTGATGGGGCCAACGTCCTGACTTTC	CASSEQGDGANVLTF
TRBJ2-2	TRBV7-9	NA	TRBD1	TGTGCCAGCAGCCCACCGGGACAGGGATCGGCCGGGGAGCTGTTTTTT	CASSPPGQGSAGELFF
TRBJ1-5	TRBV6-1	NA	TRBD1	TGTGCCGCCGGACAGGGATTTCTCAATCAGCCCCAGCATTTT	CAAGQGFLNQPQHF
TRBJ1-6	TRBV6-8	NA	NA	TGTGCCAGCAGTTACTCCGGGTTATCTAATTCACCCCTCCACTTT	CASSYSGLSNSPLHF
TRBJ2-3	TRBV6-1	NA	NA	TGTGCCAGCAACTGGGGGGGCGCGACAGATACGCAGTATTTT	CASNWGGATDTQYF
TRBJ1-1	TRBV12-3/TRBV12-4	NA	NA	TGTGCCAGCAGTTTAAGTGGGGTTAATGAAGCTTTCTTT	CASSLSGVNEAFF
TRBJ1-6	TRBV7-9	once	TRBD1	TGTGCCAGCAGCTTTCCCGGACAGGGGAAAGGTTCACCCCTCCACTTT	CASSFPGQGKGSPLHF
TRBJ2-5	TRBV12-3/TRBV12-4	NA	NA	TGTGCCAGCAGCTCGGCGTCGGGGGAGACCCAGTACTTC	CASSSASGETQYF
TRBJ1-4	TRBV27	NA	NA	TGTGCCAGCAGTTTCTACGGGGTAAATGAAAAACTGTTTTTT	CASSFYGVNEKLFF
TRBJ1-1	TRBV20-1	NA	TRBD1	TGCAGTGCTAGGGGACAGGGGGCTGAAGCTTTCTTT	CSARGQGAEAFF
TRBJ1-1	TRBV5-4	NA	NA	TGTGCCAGCAGCTTGGCTCCGGAGAAGAACACTGAAGCTTTCTTT	CASSLAPEKNTEAFF
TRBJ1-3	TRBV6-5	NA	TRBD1	TGTGCCAGCAGTTCGGACAGGGCTGGAAACACCATATATTTT	CASSSDRAGNTIYF
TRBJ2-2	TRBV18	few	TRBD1	TGTGCCAGCTCACCTCCCGGGACAGGGTCGACCGGGGAGCTGTTTTTT	CASSPPGTGSTGELFF
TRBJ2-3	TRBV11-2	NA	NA	TGTGCCAGCAGCCTCGGACAGATAGGAACAGATACGCAGTATTTT	CASSLGQIGTDTQYF
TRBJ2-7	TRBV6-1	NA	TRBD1	TGTGCCAGCATTGCTGATATCCGGGACAGATACTACGAGCAGTACTTC	CASIADIRDRYYEQYF
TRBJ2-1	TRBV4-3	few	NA	TGCGCCAGCAGCCAACTGACAGGATACAATGAGCAGTTCTTC	CASSQLTGYNEQFF
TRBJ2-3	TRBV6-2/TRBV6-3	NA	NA	TGTGCCAGCAGTTACTCTCTCGGGGGCCGAGATCCCACAGATACGCAGTATTTT	CASSYSLGGRDPTDTQYF
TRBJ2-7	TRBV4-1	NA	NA	TGCGCCAGCAGCCAAGGGTCTTTCTACGAGCAGTACTTC	CASSQGSFYEQYF
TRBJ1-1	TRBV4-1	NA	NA	TGCGCCAGCAGCCCCTCTCGGGGGATGGAAGCTTTCTTT	CASSPSRGMEAFF
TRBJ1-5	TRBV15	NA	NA	TGTGCCACCAGCAGAGATAGGGGCACCAATCAGCCCCAGCATTTT	CATSRDRGTNQPQHF
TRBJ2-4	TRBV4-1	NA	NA	TGCGCCAGCAGCCAAGCAAATGGGCACGGAGGAGCCAAAAACATTCAGTACTTC	CASSQANGHGGAKNIQYF